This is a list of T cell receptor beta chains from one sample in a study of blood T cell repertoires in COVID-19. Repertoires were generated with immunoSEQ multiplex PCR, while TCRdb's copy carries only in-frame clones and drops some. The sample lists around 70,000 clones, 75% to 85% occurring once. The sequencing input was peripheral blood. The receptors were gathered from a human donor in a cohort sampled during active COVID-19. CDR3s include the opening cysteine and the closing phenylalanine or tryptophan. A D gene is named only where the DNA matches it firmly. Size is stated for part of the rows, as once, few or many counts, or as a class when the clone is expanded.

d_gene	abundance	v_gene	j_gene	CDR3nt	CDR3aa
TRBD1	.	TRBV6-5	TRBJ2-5	TGTGCCAGCAGTTACACAGGGGAAGGTCAAGAGACCCAGTACTTC	CASSYTGEGQETQYF
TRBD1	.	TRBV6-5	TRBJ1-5	TGTGCCAGCAGAGTAGACAGGGGCAGCAATCAGCCCCAGCATTTT	CASRVDRGSNQPQHF
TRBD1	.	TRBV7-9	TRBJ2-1	TGTGCTGAGGAGGGGGACAGGGCCTACAATGAGCAGTTCTTC	CAEEGDRAYNEQFF
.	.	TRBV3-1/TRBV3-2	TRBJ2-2	TGTGCCAGCAGTCCAGACTACAACACCGGGGAGCTGTTTTTT	CASSPDYNTGELFF
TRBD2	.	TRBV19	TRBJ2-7	TGTGCCAGTAGTATCCGGCCGATGCGGGAGGGCTCCTACGAGCAGTACTTC	CASSIRPMREGSYEQYF
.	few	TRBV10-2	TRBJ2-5	TGCGCCAGCAGCTGGAGGAGGGAGCAAGAGACCCAGTACTTC	CASSWRREQETQYF
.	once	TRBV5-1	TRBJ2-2	TGCGCCAGCAGCTTGGATACGGGTTTCAACACCGGGGAGCTGTTTTTT	CASSLDTGFNTGELFF
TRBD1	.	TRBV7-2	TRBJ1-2	TGTGCCAGCAGCTTAGCGGAGACAGGGGGACTATTTTATGGCTACACCTTC	CASSLAETGGLFYGYTF
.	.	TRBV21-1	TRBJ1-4	TGTGCCAGCAGCAACGCCTGGGCGGGGATCAATGAAAAACTGTTTTTT	CASSNAWAGINEKLFF
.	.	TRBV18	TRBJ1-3	TGTGCCAGCTCACCCAGAAACACGGGGAGCTCTGGAAACACCATATATTTT	CASSPRNTGSSGNTIYF
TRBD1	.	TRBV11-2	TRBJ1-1	TGTGCCAGCAGCACAGGGGGTAACACTGAAGCTTTCTTT	CASSTGGNTEAFF
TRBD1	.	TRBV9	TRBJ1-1	TGTGCCAGCAGCGTCGGGACAGGGAACACTGAAGCTTTCTTT	CASSVGTGNTEAFF
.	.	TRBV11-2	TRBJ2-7	TGTGCCAGCAGCTCAGGTGCCAGCTACTACGAGCAGTACTTC	CASSSGASYYEQYF
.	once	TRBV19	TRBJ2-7	TGTGCCAGCTCAGGACAGTTTCCAGGGGAGCAGTACTTC	CASSGQFPGEQYF
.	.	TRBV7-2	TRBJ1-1	TGTGCCAGCAGCTTAGGCCTAGGGGTGGTGAACACTGAAGCTTTCTTT	CASSLGLGVVNTEAFF
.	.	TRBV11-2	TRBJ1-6	TGTGCCAGCAGCTTAGAGGACAGTCTGGGTTCACCCCTCCACTTT	CASSLEDSLGSPLHF
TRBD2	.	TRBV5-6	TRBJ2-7	TGTGCCAGCAGCGTCGGGACTAGCGGAGCCTACGAGCAGTACTTC	CASSVGTSGAYEQYF
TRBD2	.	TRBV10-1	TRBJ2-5	TGCGCCAGCAGTGAGGATGGACTAGCGGGAGATGGAGAGACCCAGTACTTC	CASSEDGLAGDGETQYF
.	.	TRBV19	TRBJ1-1	TGTGCCAGTTACCTCAGGGGATTAGCTTTCTTT	CASYLRGLAFF
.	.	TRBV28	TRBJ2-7	TGTGCCAGCGCCTCACTAGCAGGAGCCCGCTCCTACGAGCAGTACTTC	CASASLAGARSYEQYF
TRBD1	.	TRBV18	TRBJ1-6	TGTGCCAGCTCACCCTCAGGGGGAACTAATTCACCCCTCCACTTT	CASSPSGGTNSPLHF
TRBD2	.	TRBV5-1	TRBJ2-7	TGCGCCAGCAGCGGGACTAGCGGGAGCTCCTACGAGCAGTACTTC	CASSGTSGSSYEQYF
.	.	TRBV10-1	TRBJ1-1	TGCGCCAGCAGTACGGTACAGGGAAAGAACACTGAAGCTTTCTTT	CASSTVQGKNTEAFF
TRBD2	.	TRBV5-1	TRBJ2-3	TGCGCCAGTCAACTAGCGGGAACAGATACGCAGTATTTT	CASQLAGTDTQYF
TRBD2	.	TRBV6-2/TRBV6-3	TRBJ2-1	TGTGCCAGCAGTCCATCCATGGGGAGGGGCTACAATGAGCAGTTCTTC	CASSPSMGRGYNEQFF
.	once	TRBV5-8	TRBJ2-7	TGTGCCAGCAGCTTAAGGAGGAGCGAGCAGTACTTC	CASSLRRSEQYF
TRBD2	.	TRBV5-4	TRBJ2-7	TGTGCCAGCAGCCGAGGGCTGAGCGGGGCAACCTACGAGCAGTACTTC	CASSRGLSGATYEQYF
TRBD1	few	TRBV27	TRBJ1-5	TGTGCCAGCAGGGGTGGACAGGTGAGCAATCAGCCCCAGCATTTT	CASRGGQVSNQPQHF
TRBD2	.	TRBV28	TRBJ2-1	TGTGCCAGCAGTTTAGGTGGGACTAGCGCGAATGAGCAGTTCTTC	CASSLGGTSANEQFF
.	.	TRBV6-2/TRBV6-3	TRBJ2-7	TGTGCCAGCAGTTACTCGACTTCCGGGGGCGAGCAGTACTTC	CASSYSTSGGEQYF
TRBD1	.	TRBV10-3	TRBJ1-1	TGTGCCATCAGTGATAATGACAGGGTGAACACTGAAGCTTTCTTT	CAISDNDRVNTEAFF
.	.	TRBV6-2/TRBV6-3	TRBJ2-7	TGTGCCAGCAGTTACTCAACAGGAATCTACGAGCAGTACTTC	CASSYSTGIYEQYF
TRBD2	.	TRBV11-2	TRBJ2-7	TGTGCCAGCAGCTCTAGCATGGGACTAGCGGGAATTTTC	CASSSSMGLAGIF
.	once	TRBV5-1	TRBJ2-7	TGCGCCAGCAGCTTGGCTCCTCCAGCCTACGAGCAGTACTTC	CASSLAPPAYEQYF
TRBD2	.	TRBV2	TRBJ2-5	TGTGCCAGCAGTGATGAGCGGTGGGGAGGGGAGACCCAGTACTTC	CASSDERWGGETQYF
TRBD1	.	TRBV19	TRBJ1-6	TGTGCCAGTAGAGCAGGGGGCAATTCACCCCTCCACTTT	CASRAGGNSPLHF
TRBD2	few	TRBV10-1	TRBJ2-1	TGCGCCAGCAGTGACCCGACTAGCGGCAGGAACAATGAGCAGTTCTTC	CASSDPTSGRNNEQFF
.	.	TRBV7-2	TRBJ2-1	TGTGCCAGCAGCTTAACTAGCCGGGCAAATGAGCAGTTCTTC	CASSLTSRANEQFF
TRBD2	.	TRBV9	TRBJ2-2	TGTGCCAGCAGCGTGGATGGGGGGGTCCGCACCGGGGAGCTGTTTTTT	CASSVDGGVRTGELFF
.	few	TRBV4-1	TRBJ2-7	TGCGCCAGCAGCCGGACTCAGACGGCCAGGGGTGGAACCTACGAGCAGTACTTC	CASSRTQTARGGTYEQYF
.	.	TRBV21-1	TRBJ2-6	TGTGCCAGCAGTTTACTAGCGGGAGGGGATCTGTCTGGGGCCAACGTCCTGACTTTC	CASSLLAGGDLSGANVLTF
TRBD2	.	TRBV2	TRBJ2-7	TGTGCCGTCCAAGGGGATCCCGGGACTATCCCCCTTGAGCAGTACTTC	CAVQGDPGTIPLEQYF
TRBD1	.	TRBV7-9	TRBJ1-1	TGTGCCAGCAGCACGTCAGGGGGGAACACTGAAGCTTTCTTT	CASSTSGGNTEAFF
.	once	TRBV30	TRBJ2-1	TGTGCCTGGAGTGTTCGACGCGGTCATGAGCAGTTCTTC	CAWSVRRGHEQFF